Listed here are 9 T cell receptor beta chains from one sample, sequenced in a study of T cell repertoires in cytomegalovirus infection. What these receptors recognize is not known. TCRdb fed the reads into MiXCR, producing one record per CDR3 protein. Of fewer than 850,000 distinct CDR3 sequences listed, 25% to 30% are singletons. This specimen was cultured CD8+ T cells from PBMCs, taken from culture after CMV antigen stimulation. The receptors originated from a human donor in good health (CMV status not recorded). Some clones in this sample may be carry-over from other donors' samples.

There are many counts of this clonotype. The genes are TRBV28 and TRBJ2-2; 10 nucleotides agree with TRBD2. The CDR3 is 19 amino acids. CDR1 and CDR2 (germline): MDHEN, SYDVKM. With V trimmed by 3 bases and J by 1 base, 11 bases remained unmatched. The CDR3 region has the DNA TGTGCCAGCAGTTTGGGGCTAGCGGGGGCCTTATTGAACACCGGGGAGCTGTTTTTT. Protein: CASSLGLAGALLNTGELFF.

This clonotype occurred many times. The chain recombines TRBV7-9 with TRBJ1-1, with D unresolved. Per the germline V gene, CDR1 is SEHNR and CDR2 is FQNEAQ (reference sequence). The V gene lost 5 bases and the J gene lost 4 bases, with 11 bases spanning the gap. This CDR3 is 13 amino acids long. CDR3 in DNA: TGTGCCAGCAGCCCGCCGGGATTCACTGAAGCTTTCTTT. Its protein product is CASSPPGFTEAFF.

Only one count was recorded for this clonotype. The chain carries TRBV4-1 and TRBJ2-1; 12 nucleotides agree with TRBD2. From germline, CDR1 is MGHRA and CDR2 YSYEKL. V gave up 1 base and J gave up 15 bases; unmatched junction bases: 10. The CDR3 totals 15 residues. This CDR3 is CASSQVPSGGAEVFF. In nucleotides, the CDR3 is TGCGCCAGCAGCCAAGTCCCTAGCGGGGGGGCCGAGGTGTTCTTC.

This chain links TRBV5-1 with TRBJ1-1; D remains unclear. The CDR3 spans 13 residues. V was clipped by 4 bases and J by 5 bases, with 12 bases between them. The V gene's germline CDR1 is SGHRS and CDR2 YFSETQ. The CDR3 nucleotides are TGCGCCAGCAGCATGGCGGGGATGACTGAAGCTTTCTTT. This encodes CASSMAGMTEAFF.

There are a few counts of this clonotype. This chain uses TRBV4-2 with TRBJ2-7, with D hard to call. Trimming pared 1 base from V and 2 bases from J, leaving 12 bases between. The CDR3 length is 15 residues. Germline loops: CDR1 LGHNA, CDR2 YNFKEQ. CDR3 region: CASSQGGTAPYEQYF. The CDR3 DNA reads as TGTGCCAGCAGCCAAGGTGGTACAGCTCCCTACGAGCAGTACTTC.

This clonotype turned up a few times. The chain uses TRBV6-1 and TRBJ2-3; D not certain. Per germline, CDR1 MNHNS and CDR2 SASEGT. The CDR3 covers 15 residues. V was shortened by 2 bases and J by 0 bases, with 9 bases between the two germline ends. CDR3 nucleotides: TGTGCCAGCAGTGAACTTTTGGACAGCACAGATACGCAGTATTTT. It is translated as CASSELLDSTDTQYF.

The chain is built from TRBV29-1 and TRBJ2-1, with TRBD1 identical over 7 bases. Germline assignment: CDR1 SQVTM and CDR2 ANQGSEA. Trimming removed 6 bases from V and 5 bases from J; junction bases left unmatched: 10. The CDR3 covers 14 residues. This CDR3 reads CSVLSWTGDNEQFF. The DNA for the CDR3 is TGCAGCGTCCTTTCCTGGACAGGCGACAATGAGCAGTTCTTC.

CDR3 coding DNA: TGTGCCACATCGAAGGGGGCAGTCACGGGGACTGAAGCTTTCTTT. Translated, it gives CATSKGAVTGTEAFF. This rearrangement joins TRBV19 to TRBJ1-1; 7 bases match TRBD1. V was pared by 10 bases and J by 5 bases, with 16 bases of the junction left unmatched. Germline V gives CDR1 LNHDA, CDR2 SQIVND (reference sequence). This CDR3 comprises 15 residues.

The chain combines TRBV6-5 with TRBJ1-1; D is unresolved. Germline CDR1 reads MNHEY; CDR2 reads SVGAGI. Deletions cut 6 bases from V and 3 bases from J, with 8 bases between. CDR3 size: 12 residues. CDR3 sequence (DNA): TGTGCCAGCAGGGGATGGGACACTGAAGCTTTCTTT. Amino acids: CASRGWDTEAFF.